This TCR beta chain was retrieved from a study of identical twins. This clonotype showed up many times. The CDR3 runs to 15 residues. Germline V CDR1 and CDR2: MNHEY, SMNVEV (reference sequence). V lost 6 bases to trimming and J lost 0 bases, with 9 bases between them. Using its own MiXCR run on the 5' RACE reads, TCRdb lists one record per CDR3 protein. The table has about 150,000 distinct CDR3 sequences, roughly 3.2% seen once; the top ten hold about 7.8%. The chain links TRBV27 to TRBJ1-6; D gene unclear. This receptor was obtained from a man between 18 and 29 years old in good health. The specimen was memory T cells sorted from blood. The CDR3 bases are TGTGCCAGCAGGGAGTGGAGCTCCTATAATTCACCCCTCCACTTT. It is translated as CASREWSSYNSPLHF.